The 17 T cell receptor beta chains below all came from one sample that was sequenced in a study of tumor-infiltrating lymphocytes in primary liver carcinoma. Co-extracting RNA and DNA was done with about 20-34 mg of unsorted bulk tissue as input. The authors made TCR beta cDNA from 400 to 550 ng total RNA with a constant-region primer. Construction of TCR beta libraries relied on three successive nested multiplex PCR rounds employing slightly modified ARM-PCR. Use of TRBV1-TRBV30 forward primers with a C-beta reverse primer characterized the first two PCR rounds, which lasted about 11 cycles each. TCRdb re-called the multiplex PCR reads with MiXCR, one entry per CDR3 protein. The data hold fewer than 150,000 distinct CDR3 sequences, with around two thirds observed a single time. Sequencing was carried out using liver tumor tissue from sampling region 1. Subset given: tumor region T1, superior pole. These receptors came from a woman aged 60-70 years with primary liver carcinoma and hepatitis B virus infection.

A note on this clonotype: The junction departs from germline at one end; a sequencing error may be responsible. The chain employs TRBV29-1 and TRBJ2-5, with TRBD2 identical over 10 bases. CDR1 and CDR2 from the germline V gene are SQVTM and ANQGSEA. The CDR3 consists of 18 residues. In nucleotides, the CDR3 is TGCAGCGTTGATGGTCCGGGACTAGCGAGCGTGAGCCAAGAGACTCAGTACTTC. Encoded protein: CSVDGPGLASVSQETQYF.

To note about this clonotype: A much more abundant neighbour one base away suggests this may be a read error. The CDR3 nucleotides are TGTGCCAGCTGGGGGCAGCGTGGCTACACCTTC. Protein product: CASWGQRGYTF. J is TRBJ1-2 and V is TRBV12-3 or TRBV12-4, with D possibly being TRBD1 (6 bases). The CDR3 extends over 11 amino acids. V dropped 8 bases and J dropped 7 bases, with 11 bases sitting between them.

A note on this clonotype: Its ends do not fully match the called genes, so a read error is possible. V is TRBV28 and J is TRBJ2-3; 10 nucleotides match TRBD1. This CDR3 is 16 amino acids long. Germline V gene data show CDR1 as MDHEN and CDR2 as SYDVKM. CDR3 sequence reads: CASHPGQGWGADAQYF. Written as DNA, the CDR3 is TGTGCCTCGCACCCGGGACAGGGGTGGGGCGCAGATGCGCAGTATTTT.

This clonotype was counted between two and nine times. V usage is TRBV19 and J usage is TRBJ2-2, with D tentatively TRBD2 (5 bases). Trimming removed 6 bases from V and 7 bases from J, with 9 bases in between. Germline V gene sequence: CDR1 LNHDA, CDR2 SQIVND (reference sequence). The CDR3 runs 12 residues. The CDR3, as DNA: TGTGCCAGTAGGTATGGAGGCGGGGAGCTGTTTTTT. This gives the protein CASRYGGGELFF.

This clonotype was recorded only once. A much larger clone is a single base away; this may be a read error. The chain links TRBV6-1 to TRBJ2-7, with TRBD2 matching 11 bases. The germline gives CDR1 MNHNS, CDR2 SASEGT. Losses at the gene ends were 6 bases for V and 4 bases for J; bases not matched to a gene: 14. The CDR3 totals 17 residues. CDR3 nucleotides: TGTGCCAGCAGCCCCGAAGTGCCGGGACTAGCGGATTACGAGCAGTACTTC. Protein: CASSPEVPGLADYEQYF.

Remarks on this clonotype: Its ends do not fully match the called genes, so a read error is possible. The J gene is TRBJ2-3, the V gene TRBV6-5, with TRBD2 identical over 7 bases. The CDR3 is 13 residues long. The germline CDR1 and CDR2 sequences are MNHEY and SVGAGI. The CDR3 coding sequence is TGTGCCAGCAGAGGCGGGGGACTTGATAGGCAGTATTTT. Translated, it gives CASRGGGLDRQYF.

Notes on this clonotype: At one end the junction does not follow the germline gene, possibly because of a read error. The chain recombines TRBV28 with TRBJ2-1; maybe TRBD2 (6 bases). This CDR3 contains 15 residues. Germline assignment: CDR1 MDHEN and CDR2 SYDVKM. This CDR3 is CAGSSAGRSYNEQFF. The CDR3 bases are TGTGCCGGCAGTTCGGCCGGGAGATCCTACAATGAGCAGTTCTTC.

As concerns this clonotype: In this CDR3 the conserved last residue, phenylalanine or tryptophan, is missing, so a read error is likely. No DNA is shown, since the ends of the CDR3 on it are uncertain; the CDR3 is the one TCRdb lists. Here the CDR3 reads CASSFSVEGRYQETQHY. The chain joins TRBV11-2 to TRBJ2-5; the table's TRBD2 call for D was not verified on the DNA. Germline-derived CDR1 and CDR2 are SGHAT and FQNNGV. Termini included, the CDR3 measures 17 amino acids.

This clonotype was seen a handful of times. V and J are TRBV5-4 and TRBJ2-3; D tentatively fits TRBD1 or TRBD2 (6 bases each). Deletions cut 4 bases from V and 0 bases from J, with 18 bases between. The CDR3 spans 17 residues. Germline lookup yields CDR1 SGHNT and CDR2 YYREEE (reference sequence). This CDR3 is CASSQGGRRPSTDTQYF. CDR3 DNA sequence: TGTGCCAGCAGCCAAGGGGGGCGGCGCCCTAGCACAGATACGCAGTATTTT.

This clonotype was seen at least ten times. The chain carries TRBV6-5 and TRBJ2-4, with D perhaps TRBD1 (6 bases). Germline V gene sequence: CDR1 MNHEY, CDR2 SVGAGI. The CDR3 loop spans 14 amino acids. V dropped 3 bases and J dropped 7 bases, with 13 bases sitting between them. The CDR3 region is CASSYGGARNIQYF. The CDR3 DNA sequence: TGTGCCAGCAGTTATGGGGGCGCCAGGAACATTCAGTACTTC.

The CDR3 spells CATSDPGTGNTGELFF. The CDR3 DNA reads as TGTGCCACCAGTGACCCCGGGACAGGGAACACCGGGGAGCTGTTTTTT. The genes are TRBV24-1 and TRBJ2-2; 8 nucleotides line up with TRBD1. The V segment lost 4 bases and the J segment 1 base; nucleotides outside the gene matches: 4. The germline V gene has CDR1 KGHDR and CDR2 SFDVKD. This CDR3 is 16 amino acids long.

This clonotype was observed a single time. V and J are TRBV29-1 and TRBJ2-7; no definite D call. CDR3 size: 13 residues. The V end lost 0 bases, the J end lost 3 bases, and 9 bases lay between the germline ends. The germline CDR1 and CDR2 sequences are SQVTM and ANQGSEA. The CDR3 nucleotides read TGCAGCGTTGAAGATTTTGACGGCTACGAGCAGTACTTC. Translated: CSVEDFDGYEQYF.

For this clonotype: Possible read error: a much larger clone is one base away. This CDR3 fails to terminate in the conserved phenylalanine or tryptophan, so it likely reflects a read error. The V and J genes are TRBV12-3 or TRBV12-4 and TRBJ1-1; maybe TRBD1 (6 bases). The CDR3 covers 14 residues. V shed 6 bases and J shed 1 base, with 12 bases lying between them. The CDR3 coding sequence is TGTGCCAGCAGCTTCACAGGGTCGAACACTGAAGCTTTCATT. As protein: CASSFTGSNTEAFI.

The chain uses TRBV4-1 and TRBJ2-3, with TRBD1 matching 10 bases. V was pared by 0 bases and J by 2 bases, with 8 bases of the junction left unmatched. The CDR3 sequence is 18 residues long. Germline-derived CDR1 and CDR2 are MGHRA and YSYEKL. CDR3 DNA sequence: TGCGCCAGCAGCCAAGATTCGGGACAGGGGATTTTCACAGATACGCAGTATTTT. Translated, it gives CASSQDSGQGIFTDTQYF.

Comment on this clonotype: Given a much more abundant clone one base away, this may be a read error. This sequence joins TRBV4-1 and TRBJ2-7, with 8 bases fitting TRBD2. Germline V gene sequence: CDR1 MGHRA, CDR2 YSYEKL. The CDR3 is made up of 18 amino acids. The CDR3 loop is CARSQDLSGATVSYEQYF. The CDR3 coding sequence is TGCGCCAGAAGCCAAGACCTTAGCGGGGCCACAGTCTCCTACGAGCAGTACTTC.

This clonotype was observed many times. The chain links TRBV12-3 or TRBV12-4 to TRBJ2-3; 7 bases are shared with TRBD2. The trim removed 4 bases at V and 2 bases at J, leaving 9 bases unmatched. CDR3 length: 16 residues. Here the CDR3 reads CASSSLTSRDTDTQYF. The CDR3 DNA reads TGTGCCAGCAGTTCCCTGACTAGCAGGGACACAGATACGCAGTATTTT.

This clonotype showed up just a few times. The CDR3 DNA reads TGTGCCAGCAGTGAATTCCCGACCAGCGGGCGATACGAGCAGTACTTC. Protein sequence: CASSEFPTSGRYEQYF. This rearrangement joins TRBV2 to TRBJ2-7; D may be TRBD2 (6 bases). The germline CDR1 and CDR2 sequences are SNHLY and FYNNEI. The CDR3 is 16 amino acids. Trimming took 2 bases from V and 4 from J, leaving 18 bases between them.